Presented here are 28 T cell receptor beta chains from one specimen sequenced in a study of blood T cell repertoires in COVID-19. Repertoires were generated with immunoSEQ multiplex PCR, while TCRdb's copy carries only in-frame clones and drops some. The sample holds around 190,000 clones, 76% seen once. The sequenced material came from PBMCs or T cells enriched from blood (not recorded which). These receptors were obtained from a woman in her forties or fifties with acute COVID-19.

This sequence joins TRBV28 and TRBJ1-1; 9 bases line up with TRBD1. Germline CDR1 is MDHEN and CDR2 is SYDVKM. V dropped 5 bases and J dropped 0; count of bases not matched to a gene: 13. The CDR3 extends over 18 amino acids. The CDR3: CASSDIPGTGYMNTEAFF. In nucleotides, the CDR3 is TGTGCCAGCAGTGATATTCCCGGGACAGGGTACATGAACACTGAAGCTTTCTTT.

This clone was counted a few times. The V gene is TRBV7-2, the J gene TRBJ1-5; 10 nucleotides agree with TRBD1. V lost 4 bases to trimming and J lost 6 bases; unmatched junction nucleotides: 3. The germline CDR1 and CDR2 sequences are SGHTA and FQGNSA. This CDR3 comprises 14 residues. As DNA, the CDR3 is TGTGCCAGCAGCTCCAGACAGGGGGCTCAGCCCCAGCATTTT. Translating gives CASSSRQGAQPQHF.

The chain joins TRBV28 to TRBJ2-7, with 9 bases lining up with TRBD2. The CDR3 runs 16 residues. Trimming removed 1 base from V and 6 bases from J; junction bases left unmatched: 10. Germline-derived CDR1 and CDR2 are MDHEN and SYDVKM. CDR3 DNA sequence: TGTGCCAGCAGTTTATACGCGGGGGGGCGGTCAAGCGAGCAGTACGTC. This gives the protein CASSLYAGGRSSEQYV.

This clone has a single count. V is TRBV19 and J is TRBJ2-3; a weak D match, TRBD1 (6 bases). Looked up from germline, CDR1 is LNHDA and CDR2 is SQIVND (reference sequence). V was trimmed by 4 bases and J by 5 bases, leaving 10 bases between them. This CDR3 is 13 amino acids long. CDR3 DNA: TGTGCCAGTAGTAACAGGGTCCAAGATACGCAGTATTTT. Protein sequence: CASSNRVQDTQYF. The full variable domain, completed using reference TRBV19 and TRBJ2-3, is DGGITQSPKYLFRKEGQNVTLSCEQNLNHDAMYWYRQDPGQGLRLIYYSQIVNDFQKGDIAEGYSVSREKKESFPLTVTSAQKNPTAFYLCASSNRVQDTQYFGPGTRLTVL.

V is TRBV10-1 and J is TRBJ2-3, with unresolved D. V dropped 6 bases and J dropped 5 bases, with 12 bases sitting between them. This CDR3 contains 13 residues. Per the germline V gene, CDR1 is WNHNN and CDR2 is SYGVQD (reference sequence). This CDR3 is CASRAGLGDTQYF. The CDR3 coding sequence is TGCGCCAGCAGAGCCGGTCTTGGAGATACGCAGTATTTT.

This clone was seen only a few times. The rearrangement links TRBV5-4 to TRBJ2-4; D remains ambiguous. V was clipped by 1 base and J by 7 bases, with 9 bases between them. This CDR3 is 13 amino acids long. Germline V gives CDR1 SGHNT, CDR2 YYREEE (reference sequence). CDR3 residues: CASSLSGPNIQYF. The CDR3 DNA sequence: TGTGCCAGCAGCTTGTCAGGCCCGAACATTCAGTACTTC.

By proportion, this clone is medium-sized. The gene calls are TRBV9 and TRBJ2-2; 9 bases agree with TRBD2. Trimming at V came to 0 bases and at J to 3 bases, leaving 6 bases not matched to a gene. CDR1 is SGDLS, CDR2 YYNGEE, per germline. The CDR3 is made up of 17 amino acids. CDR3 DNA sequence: TGTGCCAGCAGCGTAGCGGAGAGCGGGGGGTACACCGGGGAGCTGTTTTTT. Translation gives CASSVAESGGYTGELFF.

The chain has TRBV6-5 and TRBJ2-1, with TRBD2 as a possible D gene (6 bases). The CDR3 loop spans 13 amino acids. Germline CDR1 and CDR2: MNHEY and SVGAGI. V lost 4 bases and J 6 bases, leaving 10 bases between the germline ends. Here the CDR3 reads CASSSPGGNEQFF. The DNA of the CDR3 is TGTGCCAGCAGTTCCCCCGGGGGCAATGAGCAGTTCTTC.

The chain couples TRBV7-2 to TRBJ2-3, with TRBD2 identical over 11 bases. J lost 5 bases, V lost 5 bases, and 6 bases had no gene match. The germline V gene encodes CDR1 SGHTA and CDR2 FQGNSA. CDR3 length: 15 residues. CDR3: CASSPTGLAVDTQYF. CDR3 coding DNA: TGTGCCAGCAGCCCAACGGGACTAGCGGTAGATACGCAGTATTTT.

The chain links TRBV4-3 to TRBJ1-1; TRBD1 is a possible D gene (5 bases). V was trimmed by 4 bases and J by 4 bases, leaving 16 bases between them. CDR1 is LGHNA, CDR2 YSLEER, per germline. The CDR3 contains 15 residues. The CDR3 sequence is CASSPTRQFTTEAFF. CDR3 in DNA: TGCGCCAGCAGCCCGACCCGACAGTTTACCACTGAAGCTTTCTTT.

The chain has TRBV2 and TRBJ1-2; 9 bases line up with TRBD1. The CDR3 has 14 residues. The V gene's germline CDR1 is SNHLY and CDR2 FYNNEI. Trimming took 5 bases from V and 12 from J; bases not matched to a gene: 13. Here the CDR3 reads CASSQMPGQGPNTF. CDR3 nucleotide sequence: TGTGCCAGCAGTCAAATGCCGGGACAGGGTCCTAACACCTTC. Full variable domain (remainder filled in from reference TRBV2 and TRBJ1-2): EPEVTQTPSHQVTQMGQEVILRCVPISNHLYFYWYRQILGQKVEFLVSFYNNEISEKSEIFDDQFSVERPDGSNFTLKIRSTKLEDSAMYFCASSQMPGQGPNTFGSGTRLTVV.

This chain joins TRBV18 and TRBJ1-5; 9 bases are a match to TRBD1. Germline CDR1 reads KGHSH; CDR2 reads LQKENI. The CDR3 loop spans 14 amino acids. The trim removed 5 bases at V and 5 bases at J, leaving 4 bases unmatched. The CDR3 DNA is TGTGCCAGCTCAGCGACAGGGGGGGATCAGCCCCAGCATTTT. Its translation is CASSATGGDQPQHF.

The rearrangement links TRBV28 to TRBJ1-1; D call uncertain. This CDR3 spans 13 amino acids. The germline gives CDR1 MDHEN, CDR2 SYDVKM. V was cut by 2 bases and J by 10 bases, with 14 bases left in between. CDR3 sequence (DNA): TGTGCCAGCAGTTTACGGGGTGTGGGTAGAGCTTTCTTT. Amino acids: CASSLRGVGRAFF.

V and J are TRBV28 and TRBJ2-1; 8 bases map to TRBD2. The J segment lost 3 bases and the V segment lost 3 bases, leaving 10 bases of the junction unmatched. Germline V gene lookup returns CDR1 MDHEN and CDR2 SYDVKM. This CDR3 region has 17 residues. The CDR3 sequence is CASSFGGAGELYNEQFF. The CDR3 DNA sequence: TGTGCCAGCAGTTTTGGGGGAGCGGGGGAGCTCTACAATGAGCAGTTCTTC. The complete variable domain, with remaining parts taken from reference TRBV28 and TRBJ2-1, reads DVKVTQSSRYLVKRTGEKVFLECVQDMDHENMFWYRQDPGLGLRLIYFSYDVKMKEKGDIPEGYSVSREKKERFSLILESASTNQTSMYLCASSFGGAGELYNEQFFGPGTRLTVL.

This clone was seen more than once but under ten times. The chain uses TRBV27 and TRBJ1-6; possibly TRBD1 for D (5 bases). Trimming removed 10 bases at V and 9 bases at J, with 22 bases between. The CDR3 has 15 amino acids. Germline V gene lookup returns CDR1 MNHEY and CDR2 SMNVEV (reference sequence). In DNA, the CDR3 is TGTGCCACCCTTCCCCAGGGTCTCGGTAGTTCACCCCTCCACTTT. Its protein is CATLPQGLGSSPLHF.

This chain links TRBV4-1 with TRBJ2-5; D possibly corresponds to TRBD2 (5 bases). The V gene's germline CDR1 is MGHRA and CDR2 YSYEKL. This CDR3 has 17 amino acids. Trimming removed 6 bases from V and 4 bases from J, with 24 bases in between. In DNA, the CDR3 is TGCGCCAGCAGACTTAAGGCAGGTCGGGTCGGGATAGAGACCCAGTACTTC. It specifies CASRLKAGRVGIETQYF.

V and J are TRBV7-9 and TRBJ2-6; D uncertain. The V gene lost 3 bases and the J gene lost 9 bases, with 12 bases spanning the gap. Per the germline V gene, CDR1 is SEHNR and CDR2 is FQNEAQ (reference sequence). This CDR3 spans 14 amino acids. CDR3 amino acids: CASSFAPSINVLTF. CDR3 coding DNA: TGTGCCAGCAGCTTTGCACCGAGCATCAACGTCCTGACTTTC.

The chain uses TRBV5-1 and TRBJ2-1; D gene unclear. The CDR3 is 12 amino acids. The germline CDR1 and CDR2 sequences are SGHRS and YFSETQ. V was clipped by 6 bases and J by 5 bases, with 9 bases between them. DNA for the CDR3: TGCGCCAGCAACCTCTTAGACAATGAGCAGTTCTTC. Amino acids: CASNLLDNEQFF.

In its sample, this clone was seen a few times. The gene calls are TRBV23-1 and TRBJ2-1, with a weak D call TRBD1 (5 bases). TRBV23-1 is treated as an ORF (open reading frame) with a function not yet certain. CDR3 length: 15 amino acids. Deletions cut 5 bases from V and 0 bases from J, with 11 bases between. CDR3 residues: CASSCRVSSYNEQFF. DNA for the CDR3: TGCGCCAGCAGTTGCAGGGTGAGCTCCTACAATGAGCAGTTCTTC.

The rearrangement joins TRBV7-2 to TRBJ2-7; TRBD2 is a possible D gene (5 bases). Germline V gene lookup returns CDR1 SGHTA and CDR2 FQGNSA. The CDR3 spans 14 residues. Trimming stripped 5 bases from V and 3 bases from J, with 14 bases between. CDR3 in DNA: TGTGCCAGCAGCCCTTCGACACGGGACTACGAGCAGTACGTC. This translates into CASSPSTRDYEQYV.

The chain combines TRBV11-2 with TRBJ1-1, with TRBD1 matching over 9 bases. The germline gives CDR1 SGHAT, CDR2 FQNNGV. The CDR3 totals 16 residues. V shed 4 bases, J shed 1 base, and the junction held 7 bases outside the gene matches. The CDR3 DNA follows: TGTGCCAGCAGCTCGGACAGGGGTGGGTGGAACACTGAAGCTTTCTTT. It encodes CASSSDRGGWNTEAFF. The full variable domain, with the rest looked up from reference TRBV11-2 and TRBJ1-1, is EAGVAQSPRYKIIEKRQSVAFWCNPISGHATLYWYQQILGQGPKLLIQFQNNGVVDDSQLPKDRFSAERLKGVDSTLKIQPAKLEDSAVYLCASSSDRGGWNTEAFFGQGTRLTVV.

The CDR3 DNA follows: TGTGCCAGCAGCTCCATCCAGGGGGTCACTGAAGCTTTCTTT. The encoded protein is CASSSIQGVTEAFF. V is TRBV7-2 and J is TRBJ1-1, with TRBD1 matching over 7 bases. The V segment lost 4 bases and the J segment 4 bases; nucleotides outside the gene matches: 6. The CDR3 is 14 amino acids. CDR1 and CDR2 (germline): SGHTA, FQGNSA.

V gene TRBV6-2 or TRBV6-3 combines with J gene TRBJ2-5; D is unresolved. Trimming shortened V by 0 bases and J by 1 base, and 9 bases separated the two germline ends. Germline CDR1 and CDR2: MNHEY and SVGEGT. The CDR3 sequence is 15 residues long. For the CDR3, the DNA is TGTGCCAGCAGTTACTCGTCATCGCGCCAAGAGACCCAGTACTTC. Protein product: CASSYSSSRQETQYF.

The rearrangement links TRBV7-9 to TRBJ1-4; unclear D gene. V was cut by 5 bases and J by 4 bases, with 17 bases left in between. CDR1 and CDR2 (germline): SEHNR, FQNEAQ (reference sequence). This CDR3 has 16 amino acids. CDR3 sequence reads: CASSGGVAVSNEKLFF. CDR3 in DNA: TGTGCCAGCAGCGGCGGGGTCGCCGTAAGTAATGAAAAACTGTTTTTT.

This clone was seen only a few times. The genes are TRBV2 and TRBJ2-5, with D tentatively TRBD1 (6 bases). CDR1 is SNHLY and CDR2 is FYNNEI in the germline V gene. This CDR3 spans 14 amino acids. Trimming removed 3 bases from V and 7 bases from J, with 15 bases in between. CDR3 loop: CASSDPTGFGTQYF. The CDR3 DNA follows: TGTGCCAGCAGTGATCCCACAGGGTTTGGGACCCAGTACTTC.

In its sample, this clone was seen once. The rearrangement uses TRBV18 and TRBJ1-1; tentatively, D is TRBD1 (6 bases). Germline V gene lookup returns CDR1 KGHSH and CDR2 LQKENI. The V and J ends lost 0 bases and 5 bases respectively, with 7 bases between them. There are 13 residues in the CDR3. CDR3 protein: CASSPPRGTEAFF. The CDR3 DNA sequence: TGTGCCAGCTCACCACCTAGGGGGACTGAAGCTTTCTTT.

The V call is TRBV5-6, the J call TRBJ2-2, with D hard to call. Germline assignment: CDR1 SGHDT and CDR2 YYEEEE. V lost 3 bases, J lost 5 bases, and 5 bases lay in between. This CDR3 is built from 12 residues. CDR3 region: CASSSITGELFF. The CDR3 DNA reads TGTGCCAGCAGCTCTATAACCGGGGAGCTGTTTTTT.

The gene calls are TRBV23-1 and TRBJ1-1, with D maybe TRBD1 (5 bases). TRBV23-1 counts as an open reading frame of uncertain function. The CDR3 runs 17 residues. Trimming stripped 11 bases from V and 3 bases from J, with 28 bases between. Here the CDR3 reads CAHDPPPGTGGYTEAFF. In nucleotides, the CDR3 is TGCGCCCACGACCCTCCCCCCGGGACGGGAGGGTACACTGAAGCTTTCTTT.